This T cell receptor beta chain stems from a study of beta chain features in type 1 diabetes. Across the whole study: What patients shared with healthy donors was a similar profile of age, gender and cell yields. The examined sorted cells totaled some 99 million across samples.

This clone has only a few counts. What it binds is not known. Investigators reverse transcribed all isolated RNA, so they sequenced expressed TCRB transcripts. Sequenced by immunoSEQ multiplex PCR; TCRdb stores in-frame clones only, minus some. The profile shows approximately 470,000 clones, roughly 30% of them singletons. The germline CDR1 and CDR2 sequences are SGHAT and FQNNGV. The trim removed 4 bases at V and 7 bases at J, leaving 6 bases unmatched. The CDR3 totals 15 residues. General study points: Researchers cautioned that cDNA sequencing could over-represent cells with high TCR expression.

Blood was collected once per donor into heparin, averaging approximately 110 mL. This chain uses TRBV11-2 with TRBJ2-1; the match to TRBD1 covers 11 bases. The sample taken for sequencing was naive CD4+ T cells from blood. This clonotype was sampled from a man aged 18 to 29 in good health. DNA for the CDR3: TGTGCCAGCAGCTCCGGGACAGGGGGATCGAATGAGCAGTTCTTC. Translating it yields CASSSGTGGSNEQFF.